The present T cell receptor beta chain was sequenced within a study of beta chain features in type 1 diabetes. Study results and limitations: cDNA sequencing could over-represent cells with high TCR expression. A pattern of fewer insertions and more deletions at VDJ junctions was seen in type 1 diabetes patients. Shorter TCRB CDR3s, moderately but significantly so, marked every one of the four CD4+ subsets in Type 1 diabetes patients. The influence of HLA type on TCRB rearrangement stayed undetermined.

This clone was seen more than once but under ten times. What it binds is not known. The CDR3 runs to 15 residues. Germline V CDR1 and CDR2: SGHRS, YFSETQ. V was clipped by 3 bases and J by 0 bases; unmatched bases: 2. Of the isolated RNA, all was reverse transcribed, and so the sequenced material was expressed TCRB transcripts. Average reads for naive, central memory and regulatory T cell samples were about 4 million. Using immunoSEQ multiplex PCR, the repertoire was profiled, and TCRdb retains in-frame clones only, with some absent. This table holds 630,000 or so clones, roughly an eighth found once. The specimen was naive CD4+ T cells from blood. This clonotype was obtained from a man between 18 and 35 years old with type 1 diabetes. The chain combines TRBV5-1 with TRBJ2-3; 9 nucleotides align to TRBD2. The CDR3 bases are TGCGCCAGCAGCTCGCTAGCGGGAAGCACAGATACGCAGTATTTT. It codes for CASSSLAGSTDTQYF.